The rows below give T cell receptor beta chains drawn from one sample of a study of early T cells in non-severe SARS-CoV-2 infection. In TCRdb, the 5' RACE reads were re-called with MiXCR into one record per CDR3 protein. The sample shows over 100,000 distinct CDR3 sequences, about an eighth of them seen only once. Source material: whole blood. The receptors were gathered from an adult who was a healthcare worker with PCR-confirmed SARS-CoV-2 infection or an uninfected control (not recorded which). The CDR3 runs from the conserved cysteine through the conserved F or W. D genes are given only for firm matches. Some rows mark clone size as missing; the rest say once, few, many or name a class of expanded clone.

V: TRBV12-3/TRBV12-4; D: TRBD1; length: 15; size: -; J: TRBJ2-7; CDR3: CASSQPGQGTYEQYF; DNA: TGTGCCAGCAGCCAACCGGGACAGGGAACCTACGAGCAGTACTTC
V: TRBV4-1; D: -; length: 15; size: -; J: TRBJ2-7; CDR3: CASSLEYGSRSEQYF; DNA: TGCGCCAGCAGCCTAGAATACGGGAGTAGGAGCGAGCAGTACTTC
V: TRBV14; D: TRBD2; length: 17; size: few; J: TRBJ2-3; CDR3: CASSPWTSGRALDTQYF; DNA: TGTGCCAGCAGCCCCTGGACCAGCGGGAGGGCCCTAGATACGCAGTATTTT
V: TRBV14; D: -; length: 11; size: -; J: TRBJ2-7; CDR3: CASATGHEQYF; DNA: TGTGCCAGTGCGACAGGTCACGAGCAGTACTTC
V: TRBV7-6; D: -; length: 14; size: many; J: TRBJ2-2; CDR3: CASGRLGNTGELFF; DNA: TGTGCCAGCGGTAGACTGGGGAACACCGGGGAGCTGTTTTTT
V: TRBV9; D: TRBD2; length: 16; size: many; J: TRBJ2-1; CDR3: CASSVTSGRALNEQFF; DNA: TGTGCCAGCAGCGTTACGAGCGGGAGGGCCCTCAATGAGCAGTTCTTC
V: TRBV20-1; D: -; length: 12; size: -; J: TRBJ1-5; CDR3: CSASRPNQPQHF; DNA: TGCAGTGCCTCGCGCCCCAATCAGCCCCAGCATTTT
V: TRBV7-9; D: -; length: 14; size: -; J: TRBJ2-3; CDR3: CASSVADFTDTQYF; DNA: TGTGCCAGCAGCGTAGCGGACTTCACAGATACGCAGTATTTT
V: TRBV18; D: TRBD2; length: 15; size: few; J: TRBJ2-5; CDR3: CASSVAGGLQGTQYF; DNA: TGTGCCAGCTCAGTAGCGGGAGGTCTCCAAGGGACCCAGTACTTC
V: TRBV24-1; D: -; length: 16; size: -; J: TRBJ2-2; CDR3: CATSDPEGGYTGELFF; DNA: TGTGCCACCAGTGATCCCGAGGGCGGATACACCGGGGAGCTGTTTTTT
V: TRBV28; D: -; length: 15; size: few; J: TRBJ1-3; CDR3: CASSFLGGSGNTIYF; DNA: TGTGCCAGCAGCTTTCTAGGGGGGTCCGGAAACACCATATATTTT
V: TRBV28; D: -; length: 15; size: few; J: TRBJ2-3; CDR3: CASSPTTRGTDTQYF; DNA: TGTGCCAGCAGCCCTACGACCAGGGGCACAGATACGCAGTATTTT
V: TRBV7-6; D: TRBD1; length: 15; size: -; J: TRBJ1-1; CDR3: CASSVGVAGGTEAFF; DNA: TGTGCCAGCAGCGTAGGAGTGGCAGGGGGCACTGAAGCTTTCTTT
V: TRBV29-1; D: -; length: 12; size: -; J: TRBJ2-7; CDR3: CSAYREPYEQYF; DNA: TGCAGCGCCTACAGGGAACCCTACGAGCAGTACTTC
V: TRBV7-8; D: TRBD2; length: 15; size: many; J: TRBJ2-7; CDR3: CASSSKSSGIGEQYF; DNA: TGTGCCAGCAGCTCGAAATCTAGCGGGATCGGCGAGCAGTACTTC
V: TRBV6-5; D: -; length: 13; size: -; J: TRBJ2-3; CDR3: CASSYKFGDTQYF; DNA: TGTGCCAGCAGTTATAAGTTCGGGGATACGCAGTATTTT
V: TRBV20-1; D: TRBD1; length: 14; size: few; J: TRBJ2-1; CDR3: CSLVRTGIYNEQFF; DNA: TGCAGTCTAGTCCGGACAGGGATCTACAATGAGCAGTTCTTC
V: TRBV18; D: -; length: 14; size: -; J: TRBJ2-7; CDR3: CASSHSRNGYEQYF; DNA: TGTGCCAGCTCACATAGCAGGAACGGGTACGAGCAGTACTTC
V: TRBV5-4; D: -; length: 13; size: many; J: TRBJ1-2; CDR3: CASSRGGNYGYTF; DNA: TGTGCCAGCAGCCGCGGGGGAAACTATGGCTACACCTTC
V: TRBV12-3/TRBV12-4; D: -; length: 16; size: many; J: TRBJ2-4; CDR3: CASSAVREAPENIQYF; DNA: TGTGCCAGCAGCGCCGTTAGGGAGGCGCCGGAAAACATTCAGTACTTC
V: TRBV28; D: -; length: 14; size: -; J: TRBJ2-7; CDR3: CASSLIRFPYEQYF; DNA: TGTGCCAGCAGTTTAATTCGTTTCCCTTACGAGCAGTACTTC
V: TRBV4-1; D: TRBD1; length: 17; size: -; J: TRBJ2-7; CDR3: CASSQAETGSGSYEQYF; DNA: TGCGCCAGCAGCCAAGCCGAGACAGGGTCAGGCTCCTACGAGCAGTACTTC
V: TRBV11-3; D: TRBD2; length: 16; size: many; J: TRBJ2-1; CDR3: CASSKGWREGEDEQFF; DNA: TGTGCCAGCAGCAAAGGCTGGCGGGAGGGAGAAGATGAGCAGTTCTTC
V: TRBV12-3/TRBV12-4; D: TRBD1; length: 14; size: many; J: TRBJ1-2; CDR3: CASSPYGQAYGYTF; DNA: TGTGCCAGCAGTCCGTACGGACAGGCCTATGGCTACACCTTC
V: TRBV12-3/TRBV12-4; D: -; length: 11; size: many; J: TRBJ2-1; CDR3: CASSGGREQFF; DNA: TGTGCCAGCTCTGGGGGACGGGAGCAGTTCTTC
V: TRBV7-2; D: TRBD2; length: 14; size: many; J: TRBJ2-1; CDR3: CASSREGGPDEQFF; DNA: TGTGCCAGCAGCAGGGAGGGAGGGCCCGATGAGCAGTTCTTC
V: TRBV7-2; D: TRBD2; length: 18; size: -; J: TRBJ2-3; CDR3: CASSLKLAGGPGTDTQYF; DNA: TGTGCCAGCAGCTTAAAACTAGCGGGAGGGCCGGGCACAGATACGCAGTATTTT
V: TRBV18; D: -; length: 17; size: few; J: TRBJ2-3; CDR3: CASSPSSASTRTDTQYF; DNA: TGTGCCAGCTCACCATCGAGCGCTAGCACACGCACAGATACGCAGTATTTT
V: TRBV7-2; D: TRBD1; length: 15; size: few; J: TRBJ1-1; CDR3: CASSFRTGLNTEAFF; DNA: TGTGCCAGCAGCTTTCGGACAGGGCTGAACACTGAAGCTTTCTTT
V: TRBV7-8; D: TRBD1; length: 14; size: few; J: TRBJ1-2; CDR3: CASSRNRGDYGYTF; DNA: TGTGCCAGCAGCCGAAACAGGGGGGACTATGGCTACACCTTC
V: TRBV12-3/TRBV12-4; D: -; length: 12; size: many; J: TRBJ2-1; CDR3: CASTRETDEQFF; DNA: TGTGCCAGCACCCGAGAGACCGATGAGCAGTTCTTC
V: TRBV4-3; D: -; length: 13; size: once; J: TRBJ2-7; CDR3: CVSSQDLGYEQYF; DNA: TGCGTCAGCAGCCAAGATCTGGGATACGAGCAGTACTTC
V: TRBV29-1; D: -; length: 13; size: few; J: TRBJ1-1; CDR3: CSSLEGTNTEAFF; DNA: TGCAGCTCCTTAGAAGGGACGAACACTGAAGCTTTCTTT
V: TRBV2; D: TRBD2; length: 19; size: few; J: TRBJ2-3; CDR3: CARLAMGLAGTGNTDTQYF; DNA: TGTGCCAGACTTGCAATGGGACTAGCGGGAACGGGGAACACAGATACGCAGTATTTT
V: TRBV10-3; D: -; length: 12; size: many; J: TRBJ2-7; CDR3: CAIRQDSYEQYF; DNA: TGTGCCATCAGACAGGACTCCTACGAGCAGTACTTC
V: TRBV6-5; D: -; length: 15; size: many; J: TRBJ1-1; CDR3: CASSYEEARATEAFF; DNA: TGTGCCAGCAGTTACGAGGAAGCCCGCGCTACTGAAGCTTTCTTT
V: TRBV9; D: -; length: 15; size: many; J: TRBJ2-1; CDR3: CASSVVPNSYNEQFF; DNA: TGTGCCAGCAGCGTAGTGCCGAACTCCTACAATGAGCAGTTCTTC
V: TRBV2; D: TRBD2; length: 15; size: -; J: TRBJ2-5; CDR3: CASFPGLADQETQYF; DNA: TGTGCCAGCTTCCCCGGACTAGCGGATCAAGAGACCCAGTACTTC
V: TRBV28; D: TRBD2; length: 16; size: -; J: TRBJ2-3; CDR3: CASSLLAGVVSDTQYF; DNA: TGTGCCAGCAGTTTATTGGCGGGAGTAGTTTCAGATACGCAGTATTTT
V: TRBV7-6; D: -; length: 17; size: -; J: TRBJ2-1; CDR3: CASSLAPRASLDDEQFF; DNA: TGTGCCAGCAGCTTAGCACCCCGGGCTAGTCTAGACGATGAGCAGTTCTTC
V: TRBV28; D: -; length: 14; size: few; J: TRBJ1-5; CDR3: CASSLRLDNQPQHF; DNA: TGTGCCAGCAGTTTAAGACTAGACAATCAGCCCCAGCATTTT
V: TRBV4-1; D: TRBD2; length: 15; size: few; J: TRBJ2-1; CDR3: CASSQRIAGVYEQFF; DNA: TGCGCCAGCAGCCAAAGGATCGCGGGAGTCTATGAGCAGTTCTTC
V: TRBV20-1; D: -; length: 11; size: few; J: TRBJ2-1; CDR3: CSARPVYEQFF; DNA: TGCAGTGCTAGACCGGTATATGAGCAGTTCTTC
V: TRBV4-1; D: -; length: 15; size: -; J: TRBJ1-1; CDR3: CASSQSQLMNTEAFF; DNA: TGCGCCAGCAGCCAATCGCAGCTTATGAACACTGAAGCTTTCTTT
V: TRBV7-3; D: TRBD2; length: 17; size: many; J: TRBJ2-7; CDR3: CASSVSPPASGPYEQYF; DNA: TGTGCCAGCAGCGTATCCCCGCCGGCTAGCGGACCCTACGAGCAGTACTTC